Below are 11 T cell receptor beta chains sequenced from a single sample in a study of CD8+CD57+ T cells in acquired aplastic anemia. Genomic DNA, the template, was used for profiling of the TCR beta VDJ and CDR3. TCRdb ran MiXCR on the reads and lists one entry per CDR3 protein. The sample yields some 200,000 distinct CDR3 sequences, approximately 65% seen once. Sequenced patients had shown CD8+CD57+ cell expansion by flow cytometry. The sample taken for sequencing was sorted CD4+, CD8+, or CD8+CD57+ T cells (not recorded which) from PBMCs. These receptors were taken from a human donor with aplastic anemia.

The chain couples TRBV3-1 to TRBJ2-7; D unclear. This CDR3 has 12 amino acids. Germline CDR1 LGHDT, CDR2 YNNKEL (reference sequence). Trimming stripped 0 bases from V and 6 bases from J, with 6 bases between. The CDR3 reads CASSQEIFEQYF. In DNA, the CDR3 is TGTGCCAGCAGCCAAGAGATCTTCGAGCAGTACTTC.

A few counts support this clonotype. The V and J genes are TRBV7-6 and TRBJ1-6; D remains ambiguous. The V end was cut by 5 bases, the J end by 8 bases, with 7 bases between. CDR1 and CDR2 from the germline V gene are SGHVS and FNYEAQ. The CDR3 sequence is 12 residues long. The CDR3 bases are TGTGCCAGCAGCATAAACGATTCACCCCTCCACTTT. Protein: CASSINDSPLHF.

This clonotype was picked up many times. This chain links TRBV6-5 with TRBJ2-3; 7 bases match TRBD1. Trimming cost V 2 bases and J 6 bases; bases outside gene matches: 8. This CDR3 is built from 15 residues. In germline, CDR1 is MNHEY, CDR2 SVGAGI. The CDR3 DNA follows: TGTGCCAGCAGTTACGACAGGGAAGTAACGGATACGCAGTATTTT. Protein product: CASSYDREVTDTQYF.

This sequence joins TRBV19 and TRBJ2-2, with 7 bases that match TRBD2. The germline V gene encodes CDR1 LNHDA and CDR2 SQIVND (reference sequence). This CDR3 is 15 amino acids long. Losses at the gene ends were 7 bases for V and 3 bases for J; bases not matched to a gene: 8. The CDR3 nucleotides are TGTGCCAGTATGGGGGGGAGTGGGTACACCGGGGAGCTGTTTTTT. This sequence encodes CASMGGSGYTGELFF.

The chain links TRBV20-1 to TRBJ1-1; D unclear. Germline CDR1 and CDR2: DFQATT and SNEGSKA (reference sequence). The V end lost 4 bases, the J end lost 2 bases, and 17 bases lay between the germline ends. This CDR3 spans 15 amino acids. The CDR3 protein is CSAKIGTTVNTEAFF. DNA of the CDR3: TGCAGTGCTAAGATAGGTACAACAGTAAACACTGAAGCTTTCTTT.

This clonotype has just a few counts. This sequence joins TRBV7-9 and TRBJ2-7, with D unclear. CDR1 is SEHNR and CDR2 is FQNEAQ in the germline V gene (reference sequence). This CDR3 contains 11 residues. Trimming removed 3 bases at V and 7 bases at J, with 7 bases between. The CDR3 region is CASSFSQEQYF. The CDR3 DNA reads as TGTGCCAGCAGCTTCTCCCAGGAGCAGTACTTC.

This clonotype occurred a few times. The CDR3 sequence is CASSISRADNEQFF. The CDR3 DNA reads as TGTGCCAGTAGTATTAGTCGGGCCGACAATGAGCAGTTCTTC. The chain couples TRBV19 to TRBJ2-1; D remains ambiguous. Germline CDR1 and CDR2: LNHDA and SQIVND (reference sequence). Trimming removed 3 bases from V and 5 bases from J, with 11 bases in between. The length of the CDR3 is 14 residues.

The chain is built from TRBV5-8 and TRBJ2-5, with TRBD1 identical over 8 bases. The CDR3 length is 14 residues. J gave up 4 bases and V 5 bases, and 7 bases lay outside the gene matches. Germline V gene lookup returns CDR1 SGHTS and CDR2 YDEGEE. CDR3 sequence reads: CASRDRQGRETQYF. The DNA for the CDR3 is TGTGCCAGCAGGGACCGACAGGGGAGAGAGACCCAGTACTTC.

The genes are TRBV19 and TRBJ1-2, with no clear D. V shed 3 bases and J shed 4 bases, with 15 bases lying between them. CDR3 length: 15 residues. The V gene's germline CDR1 is LNHDA and CDR2 SQIVND (reference sequence). In DNA, the CDR3 is TGTGCCAGTAGTATTATGCGCTTTTGGGGCTATGGCTACACCTTC. It specifies CASSIMRFWGYGYTF.

The chain is built from TRBV19 and TRBJ2-7; TRBD1 agrees at 7 bases. V trimming: 4 bases; J trimming: 2 bases; junction bases outside the gene matches: 5. Germline loops: CDR1 LNHDA, CDR2 SQIVND (reference sequence). The CDR3 extends over 14 amino acids. This chain's CDR3 is CASSRGQEAYEQYF. As DNA, the CDR3 is TGTGCCAGTAGTAGAGGACAGGAAGCCTACGAGCAGTACTTC. Full variable domain (remainder filled in from reference TRBV19 and TRBJ2-7): DGGITQSPKYLFRKEGQNVTLSCEQNLNHDAMYWYRQDPGQGLRLIYYSQIVNDFQKGDIAEGYSVSREKKESFPLTVTSAQKNPTAFYLCASSRGQEAYEQYFGPGTRLTVT.

J is TRBJ2-4 and V is TRBV7-9; D may match TRBD1 or TRBD2 (8 bases each). Trimming pared 5 bases from V and 7 bases from J, leaving 18 bases between. CDR3 length: 15 amino acids. Germline V lookup: CDR1 SEHNR, CDR2 FQNEAQ (reference sequence). CDR3 amino acids: CASSDDRGGGNIQYF. The CDR3 nucleotides are TGTGCCAGCAGCGATGACAGGGGCGGGGGGAACATTCAGTACTTC.